This TCR beta chain is from a study of CD8+CD57+ T cells in acquired aplastic anemia. Study results and caveats: Patients and controls shared about 30 CD8+ CDR3 sequences, which appeared highly expressed in patients and within their immunodominant clones.

This clonotype has a handful of counts. Its antigen is unknown. Genomic DNA provided the template from which TCR beta VDJ and CDR3 profiles were obtained. One entry per CDR3 protein results from TCRdb running MiXCR on the reads. Of some 410,000 distinct CDR3 sequences listed, around 68% are singletons. The sequenced material came from sorted CD4+, CD8+, or CD8+CD57+ T cells (not recorded which) from PBMCs. The sequence came from a human donor in good health, serving as a control.

CDR3 protein: CASSPSTGNYEQYF. The CDR3, as DNA: TGTGCCAGCAGCCCCTCGACAGGGAATTACGAGCAGTACTTC. The chain recombines TRBV7-3 with TRBJ2-7, with TRBD1 matching over 7 bases. V lost 5 bases and J lost 4; bases outside the gene matches: 8. The germline V gene has CDR1 SGHTA and CDR2 FQGTGA. The CDR3 is 14 amino acids.